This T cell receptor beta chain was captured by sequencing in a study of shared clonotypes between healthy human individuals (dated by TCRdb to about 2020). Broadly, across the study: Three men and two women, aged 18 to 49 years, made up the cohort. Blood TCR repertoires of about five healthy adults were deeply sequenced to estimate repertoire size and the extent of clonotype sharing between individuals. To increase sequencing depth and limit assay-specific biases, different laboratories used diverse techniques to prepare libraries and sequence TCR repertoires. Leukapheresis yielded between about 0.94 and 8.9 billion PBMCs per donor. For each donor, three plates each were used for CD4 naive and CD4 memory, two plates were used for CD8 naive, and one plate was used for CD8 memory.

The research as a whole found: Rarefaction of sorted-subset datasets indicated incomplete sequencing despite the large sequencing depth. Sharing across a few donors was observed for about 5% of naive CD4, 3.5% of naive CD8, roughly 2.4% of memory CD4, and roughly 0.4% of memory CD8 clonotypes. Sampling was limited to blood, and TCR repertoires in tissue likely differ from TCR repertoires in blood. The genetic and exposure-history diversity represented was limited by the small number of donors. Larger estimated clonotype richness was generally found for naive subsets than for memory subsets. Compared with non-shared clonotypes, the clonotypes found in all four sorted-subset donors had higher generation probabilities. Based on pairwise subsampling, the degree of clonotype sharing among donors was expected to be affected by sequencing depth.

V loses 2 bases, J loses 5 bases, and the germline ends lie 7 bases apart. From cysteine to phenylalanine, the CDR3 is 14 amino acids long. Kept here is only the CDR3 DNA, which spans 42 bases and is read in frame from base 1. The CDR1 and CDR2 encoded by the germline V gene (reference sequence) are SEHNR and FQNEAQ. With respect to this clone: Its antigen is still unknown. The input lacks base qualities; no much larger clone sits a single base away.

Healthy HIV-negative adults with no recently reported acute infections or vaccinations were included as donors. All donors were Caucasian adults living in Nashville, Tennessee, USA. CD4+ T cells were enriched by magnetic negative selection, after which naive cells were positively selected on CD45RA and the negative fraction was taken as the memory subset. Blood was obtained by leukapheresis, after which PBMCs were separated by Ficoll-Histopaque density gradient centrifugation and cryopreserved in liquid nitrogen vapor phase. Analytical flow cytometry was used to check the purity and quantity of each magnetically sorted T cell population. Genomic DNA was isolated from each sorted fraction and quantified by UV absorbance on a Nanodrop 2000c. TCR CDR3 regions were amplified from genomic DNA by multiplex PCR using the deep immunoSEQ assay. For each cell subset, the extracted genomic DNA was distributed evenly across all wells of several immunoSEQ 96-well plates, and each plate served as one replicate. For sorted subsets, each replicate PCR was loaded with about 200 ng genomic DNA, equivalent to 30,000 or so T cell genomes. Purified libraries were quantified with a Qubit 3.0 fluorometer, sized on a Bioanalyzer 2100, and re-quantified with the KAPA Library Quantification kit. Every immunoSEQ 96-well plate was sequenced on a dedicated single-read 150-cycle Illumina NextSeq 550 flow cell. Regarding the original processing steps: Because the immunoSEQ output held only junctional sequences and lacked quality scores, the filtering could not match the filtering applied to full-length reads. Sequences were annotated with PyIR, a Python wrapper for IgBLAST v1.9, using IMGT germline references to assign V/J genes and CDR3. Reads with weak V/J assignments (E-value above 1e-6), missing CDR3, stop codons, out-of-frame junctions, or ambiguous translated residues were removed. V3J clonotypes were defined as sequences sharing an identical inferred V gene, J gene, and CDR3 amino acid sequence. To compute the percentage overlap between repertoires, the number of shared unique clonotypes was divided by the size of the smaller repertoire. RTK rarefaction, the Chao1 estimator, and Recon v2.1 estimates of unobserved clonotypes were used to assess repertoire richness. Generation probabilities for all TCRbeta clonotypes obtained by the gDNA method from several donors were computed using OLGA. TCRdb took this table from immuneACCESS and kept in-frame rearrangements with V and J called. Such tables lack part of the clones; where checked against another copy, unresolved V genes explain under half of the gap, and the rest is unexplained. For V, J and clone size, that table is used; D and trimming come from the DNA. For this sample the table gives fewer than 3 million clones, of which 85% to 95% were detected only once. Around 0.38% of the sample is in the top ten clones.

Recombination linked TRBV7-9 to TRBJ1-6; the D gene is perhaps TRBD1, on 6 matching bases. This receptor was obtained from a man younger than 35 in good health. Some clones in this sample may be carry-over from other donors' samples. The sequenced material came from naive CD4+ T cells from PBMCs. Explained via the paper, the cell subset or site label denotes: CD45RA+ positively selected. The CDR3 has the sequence CASSLPGDNSPLHF. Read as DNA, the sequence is TGTGCCAGCAGCTTACCAGGGGATAATTCACCCCTCCACTTT.